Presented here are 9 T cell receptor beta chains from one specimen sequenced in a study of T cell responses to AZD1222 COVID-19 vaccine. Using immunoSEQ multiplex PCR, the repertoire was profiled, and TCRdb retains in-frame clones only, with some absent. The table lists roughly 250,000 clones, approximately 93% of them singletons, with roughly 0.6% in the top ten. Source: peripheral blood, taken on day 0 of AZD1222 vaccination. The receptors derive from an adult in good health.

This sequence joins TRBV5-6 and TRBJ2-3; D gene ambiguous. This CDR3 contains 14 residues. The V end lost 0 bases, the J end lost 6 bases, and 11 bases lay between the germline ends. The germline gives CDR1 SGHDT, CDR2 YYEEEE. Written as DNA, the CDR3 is TGTGCCAGCAGCTTGGCCCCCCCCGGGGATACGCAGTATTTT. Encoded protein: CASSLAPPGDTQYF. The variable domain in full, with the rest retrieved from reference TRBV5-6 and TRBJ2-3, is DAGVTQSPTHLIKTRGQQVTLRCSPKSGHDTVSWYQQALGQGPQFIFQYYEEEERQRGNFPDRFSGHQFPNYSSELNVNALLLGDSALYLCASSLAPPGDTQYFGPGTRLTVL.

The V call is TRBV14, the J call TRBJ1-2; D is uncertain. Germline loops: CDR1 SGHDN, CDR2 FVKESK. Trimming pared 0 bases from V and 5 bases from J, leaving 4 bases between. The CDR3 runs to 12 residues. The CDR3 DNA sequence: TGTGCCAGCAGCCAAGATGCGTATGGCTACACCTTC. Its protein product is CASSQDAYGYTF.

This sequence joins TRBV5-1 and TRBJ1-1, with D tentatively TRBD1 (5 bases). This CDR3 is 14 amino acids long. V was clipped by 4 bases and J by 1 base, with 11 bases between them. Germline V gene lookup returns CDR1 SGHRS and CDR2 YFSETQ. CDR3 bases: TGCGCCAGCAGCGACAGAGTTTCGAACACTGAAGCTTTCTTT. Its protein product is CASSDRVSNTEAFF.

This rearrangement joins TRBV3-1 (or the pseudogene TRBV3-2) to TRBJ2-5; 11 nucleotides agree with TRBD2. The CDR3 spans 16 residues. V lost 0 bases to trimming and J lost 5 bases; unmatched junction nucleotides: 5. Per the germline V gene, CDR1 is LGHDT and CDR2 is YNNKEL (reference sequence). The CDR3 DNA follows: TGTGCCAGCAGCCAAGATTGGGCTAGCGGGGGGGAGACCCAGTACTTC. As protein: CASSQDWASGGETQYF.

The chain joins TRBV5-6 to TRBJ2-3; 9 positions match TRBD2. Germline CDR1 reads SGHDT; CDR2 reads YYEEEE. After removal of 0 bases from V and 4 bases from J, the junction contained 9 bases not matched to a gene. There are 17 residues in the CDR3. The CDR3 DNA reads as TGTGCCAGCAGCTTGGGCCCAGCGGGAGGAGGTCCAGATACGCAGTATTTT. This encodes CASSLGPAGGGPDTQYF.

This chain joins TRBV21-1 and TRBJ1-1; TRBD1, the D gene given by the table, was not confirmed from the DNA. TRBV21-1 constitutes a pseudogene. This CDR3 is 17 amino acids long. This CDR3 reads CASSGPDRDNMNTEAFF. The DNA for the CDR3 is TGTGCCAGCAGCGGTCCCGACAGGGACAACATGAACACTGAAGCTTTCTTT.

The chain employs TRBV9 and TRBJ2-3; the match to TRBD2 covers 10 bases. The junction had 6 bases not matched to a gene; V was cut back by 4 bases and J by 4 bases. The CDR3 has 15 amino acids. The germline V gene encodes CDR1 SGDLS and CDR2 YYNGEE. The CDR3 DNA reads TGTGCCAGCAGCTCCTCTAGCGGGAGTGCAGATACGCAGTATTTT. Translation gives CASSSSSGSADTQYF.

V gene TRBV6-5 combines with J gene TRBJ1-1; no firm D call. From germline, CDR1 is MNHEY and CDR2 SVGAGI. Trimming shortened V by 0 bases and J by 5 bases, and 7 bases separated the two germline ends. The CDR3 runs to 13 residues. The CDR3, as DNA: TGTGCCAGCAGTTACTCCCTCGGGACTGAAGCTTTCTTT. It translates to CASSYSLGTEAFF.

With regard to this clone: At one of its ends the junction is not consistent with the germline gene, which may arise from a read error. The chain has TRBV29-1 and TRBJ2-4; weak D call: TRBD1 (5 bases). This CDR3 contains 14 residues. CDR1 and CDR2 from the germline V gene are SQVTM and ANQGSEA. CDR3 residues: CSVQDSLAKNIQYF. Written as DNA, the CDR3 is TGCAGCGTTCAAGACAGTCTAGCCAAAAACATTCAGTACTTC. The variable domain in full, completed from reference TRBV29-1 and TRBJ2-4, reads SAVISQKPSRDICQRGTSLTIQCQVDSQVTMMFWYRQQPGQSLTLIATANQGSEATYESGFVIDKFPISRPNLTFSTLTVSNMSPEDSSIYLCSVQDSLAKNIQYFGAGTRLSVL.